The clone carrying this T cell receptor (beta chain) has just a few counts. Its antigen is not known. The data originate from a study of T-cell memory formation after mild COVID-19. Findings and limits, study-wide: CD4+ bias marked clones expanding day 15 to 37, unlike balanced contracting clones. There were some responding clones in pre-infection memory, which suggested that cross-reactive memory had joined.

The authors produced TCR alpha and TCR beta cDNA libraries with sample barcodes and UMIs by 5'RACE using constant-segment primers. TCRdb analysed the 5' RACE reads with MiXCR anew, one entry per CDR3 protein. The sample has 300,000 to 400,000 distinct CDR3 sequences; around 15% are singletons. Germline CDR1 MNHEY, CDR2 SVGAGI. The CDR3 runs 13 residues. Between the trimmed V and J ends, which lost 2 bases and 4 bases, there was a span of 8 bases. The J gene is TRBJ1-2, the V gene TRBV6-5, with D hard to call. Sequenced input: PBMCs or a T cell subset sorted from them (not recorded which). The clonotype was recovered from a man in his late teens or twenties who had mild COVID-19 (a few samples of this study predate the infection). Cell type and time point are not known. CDR3 loop: CASSYPAGYGYTF. The CDR3 DNA reads as TGTGCCAGCAGTTACCCGGCAGGCTATGGCTACACCTTC.